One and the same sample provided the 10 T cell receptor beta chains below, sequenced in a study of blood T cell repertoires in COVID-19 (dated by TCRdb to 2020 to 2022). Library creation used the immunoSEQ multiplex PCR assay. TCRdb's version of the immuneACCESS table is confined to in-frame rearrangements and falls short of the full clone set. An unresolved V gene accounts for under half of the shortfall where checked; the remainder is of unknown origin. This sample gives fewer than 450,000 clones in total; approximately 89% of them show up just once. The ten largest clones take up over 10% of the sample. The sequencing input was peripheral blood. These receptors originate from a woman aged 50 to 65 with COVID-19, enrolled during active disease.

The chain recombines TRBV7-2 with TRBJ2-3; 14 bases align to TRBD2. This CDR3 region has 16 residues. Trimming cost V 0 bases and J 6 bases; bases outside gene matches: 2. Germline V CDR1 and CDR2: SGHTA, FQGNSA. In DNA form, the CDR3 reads TGTGCCAGCAGCTTAGCGACTAGCGGGGGGGCCGATACGCAGTATTTT. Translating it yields CASSLATSGGADTQYF.

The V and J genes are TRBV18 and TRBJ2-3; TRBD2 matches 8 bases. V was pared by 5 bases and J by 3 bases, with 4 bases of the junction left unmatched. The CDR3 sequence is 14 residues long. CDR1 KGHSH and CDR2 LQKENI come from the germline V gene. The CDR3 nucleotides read TGTGCCAGCTCATCGGGACTAGTAACAGATACGCAGTATTTT. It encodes CASSSGLVTDTQYF.

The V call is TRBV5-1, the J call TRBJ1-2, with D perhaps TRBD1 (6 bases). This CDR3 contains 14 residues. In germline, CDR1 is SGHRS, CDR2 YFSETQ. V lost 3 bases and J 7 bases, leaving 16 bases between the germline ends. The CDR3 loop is CASSSARGAIGYTF. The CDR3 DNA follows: TGCGCCAGCAGCTCGGCTCGGGGGGCTATTGGCTACACCTTC.

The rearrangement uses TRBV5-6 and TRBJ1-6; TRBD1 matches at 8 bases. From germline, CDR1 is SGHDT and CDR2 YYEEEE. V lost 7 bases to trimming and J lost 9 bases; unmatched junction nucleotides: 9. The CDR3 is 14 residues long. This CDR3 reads CASGSTGVISPLHF. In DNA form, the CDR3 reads TGTGCCAGCGGATCGACAGGGGTAATTTCACCCCTCCACTTT.

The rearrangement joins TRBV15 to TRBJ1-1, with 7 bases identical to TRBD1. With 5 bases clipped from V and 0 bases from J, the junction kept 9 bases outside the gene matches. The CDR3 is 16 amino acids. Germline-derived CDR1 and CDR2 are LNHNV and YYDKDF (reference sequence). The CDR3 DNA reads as TGTGCCACCAGCCCCAAGACAGGGCGATTGAACACTGAAGCTTTCTTT. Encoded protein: CATSPKTGRLNTEAFF.

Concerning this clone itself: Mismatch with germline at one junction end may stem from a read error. CDR3 loop: CAIRESYNSVYEQYF. The CDR3 bases are TGTGCCATCAGGGAGTCGTATAATTCGGTGTACGAGCAGTACTTC. The chain uses TRBV10-3 and TRBJ2-7; D not resolved. CDR3 length: 15 amino acids. Germline CDR1 reads ENHRY; CDR2 reads SYGVKD.

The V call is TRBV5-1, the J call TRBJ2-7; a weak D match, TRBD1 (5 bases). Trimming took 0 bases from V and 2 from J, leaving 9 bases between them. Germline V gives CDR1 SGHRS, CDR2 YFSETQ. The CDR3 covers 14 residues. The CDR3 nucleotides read TGCGCCAGCAGCTTGGTAGCAGGGACCTACGAGCAGTACTTC. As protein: CASSLVAGTYEQYF.

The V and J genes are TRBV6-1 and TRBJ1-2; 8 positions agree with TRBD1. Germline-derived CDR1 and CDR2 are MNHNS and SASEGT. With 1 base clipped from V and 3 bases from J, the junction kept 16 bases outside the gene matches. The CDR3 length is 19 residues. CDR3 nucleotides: TGTGCCAGCAGTGAAGACAGGACAGGGACCCGTTTTTTTCACTATGGCTACACCTTC. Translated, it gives CASSEDRTGTRFFHYGYTF.

The CDR3 sequence is CAWSVRQVAGYTF. Written as DNA, the CDR3 is TGTGCCTGGAGTGTACGGCAGGTCGCTGGCTACACCTTC. V is TRBV30 and J is TRBJ1-2; D call uncertain. Trimming pared 0 bases from V and 7 bases from J, leaving 12 bases between. Germline CDR1 reads GTSNPN; CDR2 reads SVGIG (reference sequence). CDR3 length: 13 residues.

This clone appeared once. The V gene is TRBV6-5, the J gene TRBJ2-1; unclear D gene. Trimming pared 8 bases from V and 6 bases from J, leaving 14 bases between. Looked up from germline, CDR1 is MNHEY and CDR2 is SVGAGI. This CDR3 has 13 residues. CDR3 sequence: CASRLSLGNEQFF. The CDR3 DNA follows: TGTGCCAGCCGCCTTAGCTTGGGCAATGAGCAGTTCTTC.